The rows below give T cell receptor beta chains drawn from one sample of a study of shared clonotypes between healthy human individuals. Clones were read by immunoSEQ multiplex PCR, and TCRdb kept only the in-frame ones, dropping some. The sample includes 750,000 to 1,000,000 clones, 80% to 95% seen only once; the top ten take 20% to 30%. The sequenced sample consisted of naive CD8+ T cells sorted from blood. Receptor source: a man aged 30 to 39 in good health. CDR3s include the opening cysteine and the closing phenylalanine or tryptophan. A D gene is named only where the DNA matches it firmly. Rows give clone size only sometimes, using once, few, many, or a class for an expanded clone.

>-|-|TRBV2|TRBJ2-7
TGTGCCAGCAGTGGGCGGGATCGTCGGGAGCAGTACTTC
CASSGRDRREQYF
>-|-|TRBV9|TRBJ1-1
TGTGCCAGCAGCGTAGGAGGAAGTACTGAAGCTTTCTTT
CASSVGGSTEAFF
>-|-|TRBV27|TRBJ2-7
TGTGCCAGTCAGCTAGGGTATGGCCCTAATTACGAGCAGTACTTC
CASQLGYGPNYEQYF
>-|-|TRBV27|TRBJ1-5
TGTGCCAGCAGTTTACTGGGAGGGGAAGAGCCCCAGCATTTT
CASSLLGGEEPQHF
>-|-|TRBV7-9|TRBJ2-3
TGTGCCAGCAGCTTAGACGGGGTGGGAGATACGCAGTATTTT
CASSLDGVGDTQYF
>-|-|TRBV5-1|TRBJ1-3
TGCGCCAGCAGCTCGGTAGGGGGATCTGGAAACACCATATATTTT
CASSSVGGSGNTIYF
>-|-|TRBV29-1|TRBJ1-1
TGCAGCGTTGAAGACGACAGACCTGAAGCTTTCTTT
CSVEDDRPEAFF
>-|TRBD2|TRBV28|TRBJ2-3
TGTGCCAGCAGACATCCTAGCGGGAGGGCCGGGGGGACAGATACGCAGTATTTT
CASRHPSGRAGGTDTQYF
>-|TRBD1|TRBV2|TRBJ1-4
TGTGCCAGCAGTACCACCGGGACAGGGGACGAAAAACTGTTTTTT
CASSTTGTGDEKLFF
>-|-|TRBV27|TRBJ2-5
TGTGCCAGCAGTTTATCATACCTCGCGCAGGGGTTAGAGACCCAGTACTTC
CASSLSYLAQGLETQYF
>-|-|TRBV11-3|TRBJ2-7
TGTGCCAGCAGCTCCTCGGGCCACAGCTCCTACGAGCAGTACTTC
CASSSSGHSSYEQYF
>-|-|TRBV7-9|TRBJ2-7
TGTGCCAGCAGCCGTTGGGACAAGACCTACGAGCAGTACTTC
CASSRWDKTYEQYF
>-|TRBD2|TRBV27|TRBJ2-1
TGTGCCAGCAGTTATGGACTAGCGGGAGGGCTTGAGCAGTTCTTC
CASSYGLAGGLEQFF
>-|-|TRBV11-2|TRBJ2-1
TGTGCCAGCAGCCCACCCCCACGGGACGGGTACAATGAGCAGTTCTTC
CASSPPPRDGYNEQFF
>-|-|TRBV11-2|TRBJ2-5
TGTGCCAGCAACGAATGGGGATTAGAGGAGACCCAGTACTTC
CASNEWGLEETQYF
>-|-|TRBV5-1|TRBJ1-4
TGCGCCAGCAGCTTGGAAAACCGAAGATCGGCGAAAAAACTGTTTTTT
CASSLENRRSAKKLFF
>-|-|TRBV28|TRBJ1-2
TGTGCCAGCAGTTTAGACATGGGGCGCGCAGTTGGCTACACCTTC
CASSLDMGRAVGYTF
>-|TRBD1|TRBV14|TRBJ1-2
TGTGCCAGCAGCCTTGGACAGGGGTTTAACTATGGCTACACCTTC
CASSLGQGFNYGYTF
>many|-|TRBV7-2|TRBJ2-7
TGTGCCAGCAGCCCCACAGGGTTAGGGGTGTTGGGCTACGAGCAGTACTTC
CASSPTGLGVLGYEQYF
>-|TRBD1|TRBV7-9|TRBJ2-6
TGTGCCAGCAGCTTAGGTCGTCGGACAGGGGAGGCGGGGGCCAACGTCCTGACTTTC
CASSLGRRTGEAGANVLTF
>-|TRBD1|TRBV14|TRBJ2-1
TGTGCCAGCAGCCAACTTTTCGGGACAGGGTATGCCAATGAGCAGTTCTTC
CASSQLFGTGYANEQFF
>-|-|TRBV15|TRBJ1-5
TGTGCCACCAGCAGAGAGGCGGGGGTATCGCAGCCCCAGCATTTT
CATSREAGVSQPQHF
>-|-|TRBV5-4|TRBJ1-1
TGTGCCAGCAGCTTGGTTAGGGGAGGAGTAGACGCTGAAGCTTTCTTT
CASSLVRGGVDAEAFF
>-|-|TRBV6-1|TRBJ1-1
TGTGCCAGCGGGGGGGATATGAACACTGAAGCTTTCTTT
CASGGDMNTEAFF
>once|TRBD1|TRBV27|TRBJ1-2
TGTGCCAGCCAACCCAGACAGGGACCTAACTATGGCTACACCTTC
CASQPRQGPNYGYTF
>once|-|TRBV5-8|TRBJ2-7
TGTGCCAGCAGCTCCCATCGGGACGATACGATAAACGAGCAGTACTTC
CASSSHRDDTINEQYF